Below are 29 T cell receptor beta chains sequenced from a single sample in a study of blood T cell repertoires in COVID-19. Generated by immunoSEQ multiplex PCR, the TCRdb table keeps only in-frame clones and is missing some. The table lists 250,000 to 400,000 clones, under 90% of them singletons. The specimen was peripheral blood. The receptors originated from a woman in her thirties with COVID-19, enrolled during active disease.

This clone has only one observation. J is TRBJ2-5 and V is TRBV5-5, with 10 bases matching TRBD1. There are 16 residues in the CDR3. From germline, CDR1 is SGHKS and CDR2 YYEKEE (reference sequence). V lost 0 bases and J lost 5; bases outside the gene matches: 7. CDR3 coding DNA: TGTGCCAGCAGCTTGGCCGGACAGGGGGTGAGGGAGACCCAGTACTTC. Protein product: CASSLAGQGVRETQYF.

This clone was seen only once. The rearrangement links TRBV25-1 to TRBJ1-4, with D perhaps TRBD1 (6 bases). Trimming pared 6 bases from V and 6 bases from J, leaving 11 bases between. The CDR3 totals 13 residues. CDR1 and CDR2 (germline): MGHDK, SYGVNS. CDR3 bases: TGTGCCAGCAGAGACAGGACCTATGAAAAACTGTTTTTT. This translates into CASRDRTYEKLFF.

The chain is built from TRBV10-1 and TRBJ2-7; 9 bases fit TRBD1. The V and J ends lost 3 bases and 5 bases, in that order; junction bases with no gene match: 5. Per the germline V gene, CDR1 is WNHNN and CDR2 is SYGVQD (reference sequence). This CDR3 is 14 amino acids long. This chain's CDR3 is CASSDGTGYNEQYF. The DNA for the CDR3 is TGCGCCAGCAGTGATGGGACAGGGTACAACGAGCAGTACTTC.

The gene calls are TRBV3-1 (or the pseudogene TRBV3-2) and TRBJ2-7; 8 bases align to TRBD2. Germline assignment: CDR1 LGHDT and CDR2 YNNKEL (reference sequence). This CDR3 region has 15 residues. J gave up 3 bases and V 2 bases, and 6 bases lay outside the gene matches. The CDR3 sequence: CASSQSTSAIYEQYF. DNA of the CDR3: TGTGCCAGCAGCCAATCGACTAGCGCCATCTACGAGCAGTACTTC.

CDR3 region: CASSQLAGGYEQYF. The CDR3 nucleotides read TGTGCCAGCAGCCAACTAGCGGGAGGTTACGAGCAGTACTTC. V usage is TRBV3-1 (or the pseudogene TRBV3-2) and J usage is TRBJ2-7, with 11 bases matching TRBD2. Looked up from germline, CDR1 is LGHDT and CDR2 is YNNKEL (reference sequence). V trimming: 2 bases; J trimming: 4 bases; junction bases outside the gene matches: 1. The CDR3 contains 14 residues.

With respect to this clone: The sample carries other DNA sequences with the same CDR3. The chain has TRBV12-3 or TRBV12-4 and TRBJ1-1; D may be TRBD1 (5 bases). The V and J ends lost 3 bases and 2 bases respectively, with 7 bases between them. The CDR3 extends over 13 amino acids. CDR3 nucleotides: TGTGCCAGCAGTTTCGGGGGAAACACTGAAGCTTTCTTT. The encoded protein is CASSFGGNTEAFF.

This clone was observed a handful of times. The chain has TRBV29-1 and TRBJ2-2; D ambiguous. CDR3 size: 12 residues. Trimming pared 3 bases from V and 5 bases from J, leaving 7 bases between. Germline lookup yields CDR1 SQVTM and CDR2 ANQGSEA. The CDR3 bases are TGCAGCGTTGACCGAGAGACCGGGGAGCTGTTTTTT. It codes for CSVDRETGELFF.

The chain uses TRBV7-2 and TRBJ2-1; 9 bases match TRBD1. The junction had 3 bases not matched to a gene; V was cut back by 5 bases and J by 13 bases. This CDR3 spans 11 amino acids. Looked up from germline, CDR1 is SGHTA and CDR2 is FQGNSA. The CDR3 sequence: CASSRTGGQFF. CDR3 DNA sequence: TGTGCCAGCAGCCGTACAGGGGGCCAGTTCTTC.

CDR3 amino acids: CASSQLAGVGNEQFF. The CDR3 nucleotides read TGTGCCAGCAGCCAACTAGCGGGAGTTGGGAATGAGCAGTTCTTC. The chain links TRBV4-2 to TRBJ2-1; 10 bases agree with TRBD2. The length of the CDR3 is 15 residues. Trimming cost V 2 bases and J 7 bases; bases outside gene matches: 5. Germline values: CDR1 LGHNA, CDR2 YNFKEQ.

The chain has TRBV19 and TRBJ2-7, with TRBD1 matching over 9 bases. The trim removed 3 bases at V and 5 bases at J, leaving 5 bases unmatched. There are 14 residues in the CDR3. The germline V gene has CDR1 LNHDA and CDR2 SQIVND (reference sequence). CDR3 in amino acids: CASSMGQGIHEQYF. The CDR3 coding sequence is TGTGCCAGTAGTATGGGACAGGGAATACACGAGCAGTACTTC.

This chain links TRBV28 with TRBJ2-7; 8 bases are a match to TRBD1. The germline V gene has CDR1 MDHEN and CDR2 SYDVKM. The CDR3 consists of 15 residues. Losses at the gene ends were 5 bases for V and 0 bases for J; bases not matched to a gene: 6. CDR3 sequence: CASSRTGRTSYEQYF. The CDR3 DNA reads TGTGCCAGCAGTCGGACAGGGAGGACCTCCTACGAGCAGTACTTC.

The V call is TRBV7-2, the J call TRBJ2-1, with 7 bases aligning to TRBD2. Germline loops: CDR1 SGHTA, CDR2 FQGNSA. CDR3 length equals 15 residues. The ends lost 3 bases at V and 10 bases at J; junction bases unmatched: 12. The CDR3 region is CASSFVGSGTGEQFF. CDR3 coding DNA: TGTGCCAGCAGCTTCGTTGGGAGCGGGACGGGGGAGCAGTTCTTC.

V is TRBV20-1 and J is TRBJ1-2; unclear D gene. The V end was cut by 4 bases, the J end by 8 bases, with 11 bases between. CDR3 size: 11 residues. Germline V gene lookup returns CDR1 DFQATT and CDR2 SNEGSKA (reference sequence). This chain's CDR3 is CSATSGKGYTF. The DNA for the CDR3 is TGCAGTGCTACGTCCGGGAAAGGCTACACCTTC.

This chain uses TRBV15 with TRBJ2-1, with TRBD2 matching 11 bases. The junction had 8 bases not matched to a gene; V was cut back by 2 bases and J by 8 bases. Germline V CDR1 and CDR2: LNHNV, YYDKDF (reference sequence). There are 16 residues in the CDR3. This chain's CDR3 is CATSRHSGRVGDEQFF. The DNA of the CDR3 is TGTGCCACCAGCAGACATAGCGGGAGGGTGGGAGATGAGCAGTTCTTC. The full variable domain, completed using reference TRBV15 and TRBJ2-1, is DAMVIQNPRYQVTQFGKPVTLSCSQTLNHNVMYWYQQKSSQAPKLLFHYYDKDFNNEADTPDNFQSRRPNTSFCFLDIRSPGLGDTAMYLCATSRHSGRVGDEQFFGPGTRLTVL.

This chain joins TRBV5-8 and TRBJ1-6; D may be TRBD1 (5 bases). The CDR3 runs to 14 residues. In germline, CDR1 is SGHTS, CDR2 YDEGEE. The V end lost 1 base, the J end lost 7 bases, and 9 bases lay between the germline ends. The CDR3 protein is CASSLIRANSPLHF. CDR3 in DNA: TGTGCCAGCAGCTTGATCAGGGCCAATTCACCCCTCCACTTT.

In DNA form, the CDR3 reads TGTGCCAGTGGACGGGGAAGCTCCTACGAGCAGTACTTC. It codes for CASGRGSSYEQYF. The J gene is TRBJ2-7, the V gene TRBV27; D is possibly TRBD2 (5 bases). Germline V gene lookup returns CDR1 MNHEY and CDR2 SMNVEV (reference sequence). V lost 9 bases and J 0 bases, leaving 12 bases between the germline ends. This CDR3 is 13 amino acids long.

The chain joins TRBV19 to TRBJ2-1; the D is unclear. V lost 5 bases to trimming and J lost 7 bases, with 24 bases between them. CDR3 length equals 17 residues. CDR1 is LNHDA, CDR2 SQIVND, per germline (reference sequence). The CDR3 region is CASSVRPAQLNGNEQFF. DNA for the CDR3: TGTGCCAGTAGTGTTCGGCCAGCGCAACTAAATGGGAATGAGCAGTTCTTC.

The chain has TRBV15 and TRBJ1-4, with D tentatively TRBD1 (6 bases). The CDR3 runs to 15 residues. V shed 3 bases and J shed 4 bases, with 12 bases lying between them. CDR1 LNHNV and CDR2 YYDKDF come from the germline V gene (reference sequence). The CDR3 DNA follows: TGTGCCACCAGCAGGGTACAGGGAAGTAATGAAAAACTGTTTTTT. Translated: CATSRVQGSNEKLFF.

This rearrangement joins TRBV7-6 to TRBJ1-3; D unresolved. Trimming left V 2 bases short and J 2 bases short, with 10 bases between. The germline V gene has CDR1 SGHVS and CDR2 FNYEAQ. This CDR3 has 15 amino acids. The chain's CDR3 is CASSLSQSAGNTIYF. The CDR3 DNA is TGTGCCAGCAGCTTATCACAATCAGCTGGAAACACCATATATTTT.

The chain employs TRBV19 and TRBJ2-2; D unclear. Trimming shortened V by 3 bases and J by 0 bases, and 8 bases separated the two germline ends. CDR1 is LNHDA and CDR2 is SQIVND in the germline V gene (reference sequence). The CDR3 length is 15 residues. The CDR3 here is CASSIGHANTGELFF. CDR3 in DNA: TGTGCCAGTAGTATTGGGCACGCGAACACCGGGGAGCTGTTTTTT.

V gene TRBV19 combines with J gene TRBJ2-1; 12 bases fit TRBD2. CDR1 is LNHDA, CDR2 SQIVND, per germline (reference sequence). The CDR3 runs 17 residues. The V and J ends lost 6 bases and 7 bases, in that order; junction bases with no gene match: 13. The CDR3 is CASRDNLAGGPRNEQFF. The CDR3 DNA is TGTGCCAGTAGGGATAACCTAGCGGGAGGGCCTCGAAATGAGCAGTTCTTC.

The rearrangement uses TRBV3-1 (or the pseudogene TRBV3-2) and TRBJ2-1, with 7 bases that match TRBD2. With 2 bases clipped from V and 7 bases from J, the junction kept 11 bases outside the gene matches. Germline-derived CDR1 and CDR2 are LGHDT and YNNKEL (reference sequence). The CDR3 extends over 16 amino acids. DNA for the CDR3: TGTGCCAGCAGCCAAATTCTCGGGGGAGGGTTGAATGAGCAGTTCTTC. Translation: CASSQILGGGLNEQFF.

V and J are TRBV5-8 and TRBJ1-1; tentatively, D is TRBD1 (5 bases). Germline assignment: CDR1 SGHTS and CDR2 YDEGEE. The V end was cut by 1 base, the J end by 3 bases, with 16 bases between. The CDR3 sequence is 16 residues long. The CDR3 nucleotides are TGTGCCAGCAGCTTGCGTTTCAAAGGGGCGCACACTGAAGCTTTCTTT. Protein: CASSLRFKGAHTEAFF.

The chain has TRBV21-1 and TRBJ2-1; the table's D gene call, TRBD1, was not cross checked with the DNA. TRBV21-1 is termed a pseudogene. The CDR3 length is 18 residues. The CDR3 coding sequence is TGTGCCAGCAGCGGGACAGGGGGTTTAAGCGGGAGCTACAATGAGCAGTTCTTC. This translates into CASSGTGGLSGSYNEQFF.

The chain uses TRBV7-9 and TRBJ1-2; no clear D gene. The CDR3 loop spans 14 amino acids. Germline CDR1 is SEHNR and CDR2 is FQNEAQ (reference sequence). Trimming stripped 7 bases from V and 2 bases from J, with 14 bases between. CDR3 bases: TGTGCCAGCATCCCCACAGCGGGGAACTATGGCTACACCTTC. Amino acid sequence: CASIPTAGNYGYTF.

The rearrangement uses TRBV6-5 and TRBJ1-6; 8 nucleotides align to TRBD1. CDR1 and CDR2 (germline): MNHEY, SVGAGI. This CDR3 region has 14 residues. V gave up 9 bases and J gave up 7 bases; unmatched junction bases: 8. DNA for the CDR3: TGTGCCAGTTCCAGGGGGCTTGAAAATTCACCCCTCCACTTT. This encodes CASSRGLENSPLHF.

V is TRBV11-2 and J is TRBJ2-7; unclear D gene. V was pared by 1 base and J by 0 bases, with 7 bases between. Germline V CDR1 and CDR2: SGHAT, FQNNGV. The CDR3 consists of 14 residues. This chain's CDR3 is CASSLGGSSYEQYF. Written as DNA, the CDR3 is TGTGCCAGCAGCTTAGGTGGCAGCTCCTACGAGCAGTACTTC.

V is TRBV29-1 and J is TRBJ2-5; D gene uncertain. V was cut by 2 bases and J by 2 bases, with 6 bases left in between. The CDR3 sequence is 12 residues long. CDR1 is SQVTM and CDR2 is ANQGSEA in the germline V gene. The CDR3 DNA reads TGCAGCGTTGAAAAACATCAAGAGACCCAGTACTTC. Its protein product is CSVEKHQETQYF.

Here the CDR3 reads CASSLAGHQNSPLHF. The CDR3 DNA is TGCGCCAGCAGCTTAGCGGGACATCAAAATTCACCCCTCCACTTT. The V gene is TRBV5-1, the J gene TRBJ1-6; a weak D match, TRBD1 (6 bases). Germline loops: CDR1 SGHRS, CDR2 YFSETQ. Trimming removed 2 bases at V and 7 bases at J, with 13 bases between. This CDR3 comprises 15 residues.